This T cell receptor beta chain was documented in a study of Ad26.COV2.S vaccination and SARS-CoV-2 variants. Treatment: roughly 19 received Ad26.COV2.S at low or high dose, single or two shots; five or six received placebo; per-sample allocation not given. The samples date from day 63 after the first vaccine or placebo injection. CDR3 length equals 19 residues. The V gene's germline CDR1 is SGHNT and CDR2 YYREEE (reference sequence). Trimming took 0 bases from V and 10 from J, leaving 28 bases between them. This table comes from immunoSEQ multiplex PCR, and its TCRdb copy is limited to in-frame clones, with some not included. The sample yields approximately 340,000 clones, roughly 85% seen once.

Sequenced material: peripheral blood, taken in a trial of Ad26.COV2.S vaccine versus placebo. The chain uses TRBV5-4 and TRBJ1-4, with D possibly matching TRBD1 (5 bases). The TCR was taken from a person aged 18 to 59 who received the Ad26.COV2.S COVID-19 vaccine or a placebo. CDR3 nucleotides: TGTGCCAGCAGCTTGGGAGGCCCCTCGACAGACCAACGAGGCGGAAAACTGTTTTTT. Protein product: CASSLGGPSTDQRGGKLFF.